The 18 T cell receptor beta chains below were found in one sample sequenced in a study of blood T cell repertoires in COVID-19. Data came from immunoSEQ multiplex PCR; TCRdb stores just in-frame clones and leaves some out. Seen here are about 60,000 clones, approximately 90% observed once, and the top ten hold about 9.4%. Sequencing was carried out using peripheral blood. Receptors originate from a human donor with acute or convalescent COVID-19. The donor label of this sample is uncertain.

The rearrangement uses TRBV19 and TRBJ1-3; D gene uncertain. This CDR3 has 14 amino acids. V was pared by 3 bases and J by 0 bases, with 6 bases between. Germline CDR1 LNHDA, CDR2 SQIVND (reference sequence). The CDR3 nucleotides are TGTGCCAGTAGTATCGATAGCTCTGGAAACACCATATATTTT. This sequence encodes CASSIDSSGNTIYF.

The rearrangement links TRBV7-6 to TRBJ2-1; 10 bases are shared with TRBD1. Germline CDR1 reads SGHVS; CDR2 reads FNYEAQ. The CDR3 loop spans 17 amino acids. With 5 bases clipped from V and 8 bases from J, the junction kept 15 bases outside the gene matches. The CDR3 coding sequence is TGTGCCAGCAGCAGCCGGACAGGGGGGCAGGGTAGCGATGAGCAGTTCTTC. Translation: CASSSRTGGQGSDEQFF.

The chain links TRBV7-9 to TRBJ1-6; D is unresolved. V lost 5 bases, J lost 4 bases, and 9 bases lay in between. The CDR3 is 14 residues long. Germline V gene lookup returns CDR1 SEHNR and CDR2 FQNEAQ (reference sequence). CDR3 loop: CASSTGLYNSPLHF. The CDR3 nucleotides read TGTGCCAGCAGCACCGGACTGTATAATTCACCCCTCCACTTT.

V and J are TRBV14 and TRBJ2-2; 9 bases are a match to TRBD2. Germline CDR1 SGHDN, CDR2 FVKESK. The CDR3 length is 15 residues. J gave up 3 bases and V 4 bases, and 3 bases lay outside the gene matches. Here the CDR3 reads CASSRKRGDTGELFF. The CDR3 nucleotides read TGTGCCAGCAGCCGAAAGCGGGGGGACACCGGGGAGCTGTTTTTT. Drawing the rest from reference TRBV14 and TRBJ2-2, the complete variable domain is EAGVTQFPSHSVIEKGQTVTLRCDPISGHDNLYWYRRVMGKEIKFLLHFVKESKQDESGMPNNRFLAERTGGTYSTLKVQPAELEDSGVYFCASSRKRGDTGELFFGEGSRLTVL.

The genes are TRBV7-2 and TRBJ2-2; D might be TRBD2 (6 bases). This CDR3 contains 16 residues. V was clipped by 5 bases and J by 8 bases, with 21 bases between them. CDR1 is SGHTA, CDR2 FQGNSA, per germline. The CDR3 DNA reads as TGTGCCAGCAGCCCTCGGGACTTTCCAAATATGGGGGAGCTGTTTTTT. Translating it yields CASSPRDFPNMGELFF.

This chain uses TRBV15 with TRBJ2-3, with 8 nucleotides matching TRBD1. V lost 0 bases, J lost 3 bases, and 8 bases stayed unmatched. Germline-derived CDR1 and CDR2 are LNHNV and YYDKDF (reference sequence). This CDR3 is 17 amino acids long. CDR3 nucleotide sequence: TGTGCCACCAGCAGAGAGACCAGGGGGCGCGGGACAGATACGCAGTATTTT. Translating it yields CATSRETRGRGTDTQYF.

The V call is TRBV19, the J call TRBJ2-7, with 11 bases that match TRBD2. There are 17 residues in the CDR3. The J segment lost 7 bases and the V segment lost 5 bases, leaving 16 bases of the junction unmatched. CDR1 and CDR2 (germline): LNHDA, SQIVND (reference sequence). CDR3 in amino acids: CASSHLAGGSSAWEQYF. The CDR3 DNA reads as TGTGCCAGTAGTCATCTAGCGGGAGGTTCATCAGCGTGGGAGCAGTACTTC.

V usage is TRBV19 and J usage is TRBJ2-3, with 14 bases that match TRBD2. CDR1 LNHDA and CDR2 SQIVND come from the germline V gene (reference sequence). Germline trimming cut 10 bases from V and 1 base from J; bases unmatched to any gene: 7. This CDR3 contains 16 residues. The CDR3 reads CATGLAGGGGTDTQYF. In DNA, the CDR3 is TGTGCCACCGGACTAGCGGGGGGAGGGGGCACAGATACGCAGTATTTT.

The rearrangement links TRBV5-4 to TRBJ1-4; D call uncertain. The CDR3 contains 15 residues. V was clipped by 4 bases and J by 3 bases, with 13 bases between them. Germline CDR1 reads SGHNT; CDR2 reads YYREEE (reference sequence). CDR3 region: CASSRWSHSNEKLFF. CDR3 bases: TGTGCCAGCAGCCGATGGTCCCACTCTAATGAAAAACTGTTTTTT.

This clone showed up just once. V and J are TRBV18 and TRBJ2-2, with unresolved D. V shed 3 bases and J shed 3 bases, with 2 bases lying between them. Per germline, CDR1 KGHSH and CDR2 LQKENI. There are 12 residues in the CDR3. The CDR3 DNA follows: TGTGCCAGCTCACCCTACACCGGGGAGCTGTTTTTT. Translation: CASSPYTGELFF.

The chain carries TRBV15 and TRBJ2-5, with TRBD2 as a possible D gene (6 bases). V was shortened by 2 bases and J by 5 bases, with 15 bases between the two germline ends. Per the germline V gene, CDR1 is LNHNV and CDR2 is YYDKDF (reference sequence). The CDR3 has 15 residues. The CDR3 sequence: CATSRSGAEVETQYF. As DNA, the CDR3 is TGTGCCACCAGCAGATCGGGAGCCGAGGTGGAGACCCAGTACTTC.

The chain is built from TRBV3-1 (or the pseudogene TRBV3-2) and TRBJ2-2; 8 nucleotides agree with TRBD2. The V gene end was trimmed by 4 bases and the J gene end by 1 base; junction bases not matched to a gene: 8. The CDR3 has 17 amino acids. Germline V gene data show CDR1 as LGHDT and CDR2 as YNNKEL (reference sequence). The chain's CDR3 is CASSLLPGLVNTGELFF. Here the CDR3 DNA reads TGTGCCAGCAGCCTTCTACCGGGACTAGTGAACACCGGGGAGCTGTTTTTT.

The V gene is TRBV30, the J gene TRBJ1-6; no reliable D call. This CDR3 contains 13 residues. Germline loops: CDR1 GTSNPN, CDR2 SVGIG (reference sequence). V was shortened by 4 bases and J by 8 bases, with 12 bases between the two germline ends. Here the CDR3 reads CAWNGRVDSPLHF. The DNA for the CDR3 is TGTGCCTGGAATGGGCGGGTCGATTCACCCCTCCACTTT.

The chain is built from TRBV5-1 and TRBJ2-4, with TRBD1 matching 7 bases. V dropped 0 bases and J dropped 7; count of bases not matched to a gene: 1. This CDR3 contains 13 residues. Germline loops: CDR1 SGHRS, CDR2 YFSETQ. The CDR3 loop reads CASSLEGANIQYF. Here the CDR3 DNA reads TGCGCCAGCAGCTTGGAGGGGGCGAACATTCAGTACTTC.

The chain carries TRBV6-1 and TRBJ2-5; no clear D. CDR1 and CDR2 from the germline V gene are MNHNS and SASEGT. V was clipped by 2 bases and J by 5 bases, with 6 bases between them. This CDR3 spans 12 amino acids. The CDR3 DNA sequence: TGTGCCAGCAGTGAATTAAGCGAGACCCAGTACTTC. Its protein product is CASSELSETQYF.

This chain joins TRBV18 and TRBJ2-1, with a possible D match to TRBD2 (5 bases). The CDR3 totals 13 residues. The germline V gene has CDR1 KGHSH and CDR2 LQKENI. V was shortened by 0 bases and J by 15 bases, with 15 bases between the two germline ends. The CDR3 region has the DNA TGTGCCAGCTCACCACCCCAGCGGCACACCCCGTTCTTC. Its translation: CASSPPQRHTPFF.

V and J are TRBV28 and TRBJ1-2; 7 bases match TRBD1. CDR1 is MDHEN and CDR2 is SYDVKM in the germline V gene. The trim removed 6 bases at V and 8 bases at J, leaving 9 bases unmatched. This CDR3 comprises 13 residues. CDR3 nucleotides: TGTGCCAGCAGCTCAGACAGGGTCGGGGGCTACACCTTC. Protein sequence: CASSSDRVGGYTF.

This chain links TRBV11-2 with TRBJ1-1; TRBD1 matches 10 bases. The CDR3 is made up of 14 amino acids. V lost 1 base to trimming and J lost 6 bases; unmatched junction nucleotides: 2. Per the germline V gene, CDR1 is SGHAT and CDR2 is FQNNGV. The CDR3 nucleotides read TGTGCCAGCAGCTTAGCCGGGACAGGGGCTGAAGCTTTCTTT. It encodes CASSLAGTGAEAFF.